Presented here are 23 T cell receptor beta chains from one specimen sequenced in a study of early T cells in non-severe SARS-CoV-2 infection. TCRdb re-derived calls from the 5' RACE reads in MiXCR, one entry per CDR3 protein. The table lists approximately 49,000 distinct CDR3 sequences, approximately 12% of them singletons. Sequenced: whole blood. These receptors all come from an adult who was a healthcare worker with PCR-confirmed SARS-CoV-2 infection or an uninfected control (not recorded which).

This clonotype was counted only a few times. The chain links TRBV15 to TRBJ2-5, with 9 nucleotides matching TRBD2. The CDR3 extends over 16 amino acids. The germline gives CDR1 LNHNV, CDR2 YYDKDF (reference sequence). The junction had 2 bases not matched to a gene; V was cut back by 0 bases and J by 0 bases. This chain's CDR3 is CATSRDLAGNQETQYF. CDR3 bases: TGTGCCACCAGCAGAGATCTAGCGGGGAACCAAGAGACCCAGTACTTC. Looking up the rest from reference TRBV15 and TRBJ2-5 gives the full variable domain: DAMVIQNPRYQVTQFGKPVTLSCSQTLNHNVMYWYQQKSSQAPKLLFHYYDKDFNNEADTPDNFQSRRPNTSFCFLDIRSPGLGDTAMYLCATSRDLAGNQETQYFGPGTRLLVL.

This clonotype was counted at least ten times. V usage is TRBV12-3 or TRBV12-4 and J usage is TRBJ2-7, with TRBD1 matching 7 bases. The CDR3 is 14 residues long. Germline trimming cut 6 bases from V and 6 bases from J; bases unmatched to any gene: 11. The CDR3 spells CASSRGRGSGEQYF. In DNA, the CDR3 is TGTGCCAGCAGCCGCGGCAGGGGGAGTGGCGAGCAGTACTTC.

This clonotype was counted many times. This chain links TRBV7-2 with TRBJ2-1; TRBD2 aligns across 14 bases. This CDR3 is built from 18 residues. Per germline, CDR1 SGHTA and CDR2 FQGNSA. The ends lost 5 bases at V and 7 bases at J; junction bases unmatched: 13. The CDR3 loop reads CASSPGTSGRRVGNEQFF. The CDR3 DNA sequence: TGTGCCAGCAGCCCGGGGACTAGCGGGAGACGAGTGGGAAATGAGCAGTTCTTC.

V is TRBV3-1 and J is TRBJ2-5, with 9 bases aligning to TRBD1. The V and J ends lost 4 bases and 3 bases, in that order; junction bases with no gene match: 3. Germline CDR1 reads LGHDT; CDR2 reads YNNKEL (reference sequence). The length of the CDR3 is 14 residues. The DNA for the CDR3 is TGTGCCAGCAGCCCACGGACAGGGGAAGAGACCCAGTACTTC. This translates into CASSPRTGEETQYF.

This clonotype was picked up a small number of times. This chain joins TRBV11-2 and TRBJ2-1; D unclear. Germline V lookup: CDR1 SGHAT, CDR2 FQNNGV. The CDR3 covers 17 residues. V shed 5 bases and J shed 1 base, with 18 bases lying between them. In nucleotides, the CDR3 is TGTGCCAGCAGCCCCAATCTGAGGACCGTTTCCTACAATGAGCAGTTCTTC. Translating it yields CASSPNLRTVSYNEQFF.

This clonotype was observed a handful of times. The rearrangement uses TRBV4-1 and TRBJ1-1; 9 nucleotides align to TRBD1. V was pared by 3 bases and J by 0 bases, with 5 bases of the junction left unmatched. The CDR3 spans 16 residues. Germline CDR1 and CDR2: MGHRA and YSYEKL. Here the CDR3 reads CASSHPTGGVNTEAFF. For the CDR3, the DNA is TGCGCCAGCAGCCACCCCACAGGGGGCGTGAACACTGAAGCTTTCTTT.

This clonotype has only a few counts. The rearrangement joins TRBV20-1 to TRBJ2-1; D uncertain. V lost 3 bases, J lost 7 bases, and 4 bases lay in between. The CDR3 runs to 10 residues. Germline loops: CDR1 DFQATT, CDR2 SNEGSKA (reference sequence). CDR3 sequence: CSASTNEQFF. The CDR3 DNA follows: TGCAGTGCTAGTACGAATGAGCAGTTCTTC.

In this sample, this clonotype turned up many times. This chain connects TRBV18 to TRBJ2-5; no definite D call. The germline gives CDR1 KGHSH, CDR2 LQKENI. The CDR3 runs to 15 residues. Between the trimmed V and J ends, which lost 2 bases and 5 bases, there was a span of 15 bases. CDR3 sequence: CASSPRMASAETQYF. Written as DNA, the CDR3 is TGTGCCAGCTCACCAAGGATGGCGTCGGCGGAGACCCAGTACTTC. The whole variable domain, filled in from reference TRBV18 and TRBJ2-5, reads NAGVMQNPRHLVRRRGQEARLRCSPMKGHSHVYWYRQLPEEGLKFMVYLQKENIIDESGMPKERFSAEFPKEGPSILRIQQVVRGDSAAYFCASSPRMASAETQYFGPGTRLLVL.

CDR3 sequence: CSSGYSYNEQFF. The CDR3 bases are TGCAGTAGCGGGTATTCCTACAATGAGCAGTTCTTC. This rearrangement joins TRBV20-1 to TRBJ2-1; D might be TRBD2 (6 bases). There are 12 residues in the CDR3. V was trimmed by 8 bases and J by 1 base, leaving 9 bases between them. Looked up from germline, CDR1 is DFQATT and CDR2 is SNEGSKA (reference sequence).

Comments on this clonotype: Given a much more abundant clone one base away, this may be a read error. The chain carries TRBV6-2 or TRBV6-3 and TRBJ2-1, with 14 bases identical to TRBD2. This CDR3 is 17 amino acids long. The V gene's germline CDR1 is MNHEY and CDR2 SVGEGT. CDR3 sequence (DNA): TGTGCCACCAGTTACTCGGGACTAGCGGGAGCCTACAATGAGCAGTTCTTC. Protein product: CATSYSGLAGAYNEQFF.

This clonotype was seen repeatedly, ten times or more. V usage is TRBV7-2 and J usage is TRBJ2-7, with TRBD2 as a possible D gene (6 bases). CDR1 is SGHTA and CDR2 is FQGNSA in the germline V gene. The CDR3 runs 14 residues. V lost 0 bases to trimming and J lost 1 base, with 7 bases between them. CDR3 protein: CASSLAEGSYEQYF. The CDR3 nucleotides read TGTGCCAGCAGCTTAGCGGAGGGTTCCTACGAGCAGTACTTC.

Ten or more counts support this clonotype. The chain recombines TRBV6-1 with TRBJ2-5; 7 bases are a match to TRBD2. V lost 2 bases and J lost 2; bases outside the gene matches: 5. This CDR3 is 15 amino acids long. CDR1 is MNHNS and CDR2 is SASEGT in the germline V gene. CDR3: CASSEQRGGQETQYF. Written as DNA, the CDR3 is TGTGCCAGCAGTGAACAGCGGGGAGGACAAGAGACCCAGTACTTC.

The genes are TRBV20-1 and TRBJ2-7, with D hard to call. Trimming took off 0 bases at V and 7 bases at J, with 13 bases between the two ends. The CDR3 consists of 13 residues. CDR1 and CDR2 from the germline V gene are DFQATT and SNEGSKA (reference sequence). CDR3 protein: CSAREKLIGEQYF. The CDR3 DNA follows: TGCAGTGCTAGAGAGAAGCTCATCGGGGAGCAGTACTTC.

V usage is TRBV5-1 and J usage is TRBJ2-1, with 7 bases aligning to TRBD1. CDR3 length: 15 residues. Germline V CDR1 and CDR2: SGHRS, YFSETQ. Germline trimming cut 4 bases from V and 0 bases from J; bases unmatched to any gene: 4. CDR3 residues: CASSPRDSSYNEQFF. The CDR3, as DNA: TGCGCCAGCAGCCCCCGGGACAGCTCCTACAATGAGCAGTTCTTC.

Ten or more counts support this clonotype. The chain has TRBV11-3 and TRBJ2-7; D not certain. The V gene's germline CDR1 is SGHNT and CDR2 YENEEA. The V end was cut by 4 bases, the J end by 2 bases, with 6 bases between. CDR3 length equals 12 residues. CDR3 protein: CASSSLPYEQYF. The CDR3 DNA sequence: TGTGCCAGCAGCTCCCTCCCCTACGAGCAGTACTTC.

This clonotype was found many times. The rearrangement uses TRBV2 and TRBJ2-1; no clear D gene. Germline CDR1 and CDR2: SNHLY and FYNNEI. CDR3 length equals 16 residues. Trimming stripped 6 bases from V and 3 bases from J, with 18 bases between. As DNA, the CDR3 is TGTGCCAGCAGCCTTGACTGGGCCAAGAGCTACAATGAGCAGTTCTTC. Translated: CASSLDWAKSYNEQFF.

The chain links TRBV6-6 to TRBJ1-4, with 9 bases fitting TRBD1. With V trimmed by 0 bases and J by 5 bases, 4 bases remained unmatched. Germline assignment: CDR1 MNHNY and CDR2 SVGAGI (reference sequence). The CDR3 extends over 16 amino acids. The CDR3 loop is CASSYSATGGNEKLFF. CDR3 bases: TGTGCCAGCAGTTACTCGGCGACAGGGGGGAATGAAAAACTGTTTTTT.

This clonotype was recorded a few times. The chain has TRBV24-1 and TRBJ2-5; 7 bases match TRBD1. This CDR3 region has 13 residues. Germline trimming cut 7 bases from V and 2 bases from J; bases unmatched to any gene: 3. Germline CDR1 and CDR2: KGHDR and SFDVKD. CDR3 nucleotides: TGTGCCACCAGAGGGACAGCACAAGAGACCCAGTACTTC. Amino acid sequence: CATRGTAQETQYF.

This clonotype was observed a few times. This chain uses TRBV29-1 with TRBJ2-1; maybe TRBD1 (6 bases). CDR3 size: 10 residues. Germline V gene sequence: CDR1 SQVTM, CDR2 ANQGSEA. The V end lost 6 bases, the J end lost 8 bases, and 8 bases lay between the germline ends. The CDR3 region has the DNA TGCAGCGTCGACAGGTATGAGCAGTTCTTC. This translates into CSVDRYEQFF.

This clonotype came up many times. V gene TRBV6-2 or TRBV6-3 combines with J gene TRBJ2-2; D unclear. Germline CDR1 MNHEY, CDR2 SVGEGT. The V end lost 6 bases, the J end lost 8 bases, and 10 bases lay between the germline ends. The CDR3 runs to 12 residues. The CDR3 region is CASSTTVGELFF. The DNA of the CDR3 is TGTGCCAGCAGCACAACCGTGGGGGAGCTGTTTTTT.

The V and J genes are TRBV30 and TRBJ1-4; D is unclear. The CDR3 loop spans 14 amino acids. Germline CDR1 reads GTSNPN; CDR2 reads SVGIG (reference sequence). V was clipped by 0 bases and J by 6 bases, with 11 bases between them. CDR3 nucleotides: TGTGCCTGGAGTGTACCGCCGAGGCATGAAAAACTGTTTTTT. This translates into CAWSVPPRHEKLFF.

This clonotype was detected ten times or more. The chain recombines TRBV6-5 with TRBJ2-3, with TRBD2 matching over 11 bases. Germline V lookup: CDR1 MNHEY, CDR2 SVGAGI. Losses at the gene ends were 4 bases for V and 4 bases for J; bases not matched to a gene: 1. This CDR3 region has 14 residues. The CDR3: CASSSSGGSDTQYF. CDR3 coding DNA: TGTGCCAGCAGTTCTAGCGGGGGGTCAGATACGCAGTATTTT.

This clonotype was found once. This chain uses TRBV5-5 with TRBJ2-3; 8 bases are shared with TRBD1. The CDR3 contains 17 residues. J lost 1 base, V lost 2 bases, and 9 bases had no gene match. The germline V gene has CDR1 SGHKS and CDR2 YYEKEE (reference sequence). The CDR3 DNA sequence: TGTGCCAGCAGCTTATGGCGGGACAGGCCGGGCACAGATACGCAGTATTTT. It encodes CASSLWRDRPGTDTQYF.